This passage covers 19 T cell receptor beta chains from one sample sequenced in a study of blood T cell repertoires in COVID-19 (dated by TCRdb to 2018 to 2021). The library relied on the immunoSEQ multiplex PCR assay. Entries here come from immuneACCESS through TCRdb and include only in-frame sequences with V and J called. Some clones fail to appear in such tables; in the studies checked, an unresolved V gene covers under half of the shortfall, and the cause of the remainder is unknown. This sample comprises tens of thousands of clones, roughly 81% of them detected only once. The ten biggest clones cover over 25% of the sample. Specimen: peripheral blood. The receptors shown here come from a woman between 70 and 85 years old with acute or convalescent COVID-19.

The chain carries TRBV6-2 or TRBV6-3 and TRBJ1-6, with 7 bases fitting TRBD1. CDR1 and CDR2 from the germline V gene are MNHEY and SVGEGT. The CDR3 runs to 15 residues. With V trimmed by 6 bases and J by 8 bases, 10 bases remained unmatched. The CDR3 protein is CASSSGTAGDSPLHF. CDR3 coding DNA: TGTGCCAGCAGCTCCGGGACAGCGGGAGATTCACCCCTCCACTTT.

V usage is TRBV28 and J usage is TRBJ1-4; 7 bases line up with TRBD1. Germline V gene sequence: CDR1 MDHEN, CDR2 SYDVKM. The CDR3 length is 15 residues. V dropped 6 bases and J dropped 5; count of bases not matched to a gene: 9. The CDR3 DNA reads TGTGCCAGCAGCCCGGAGGGGGCGGCCAATGAAAAACTGTTTTTT. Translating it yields CASSPEGAANEKLFF.

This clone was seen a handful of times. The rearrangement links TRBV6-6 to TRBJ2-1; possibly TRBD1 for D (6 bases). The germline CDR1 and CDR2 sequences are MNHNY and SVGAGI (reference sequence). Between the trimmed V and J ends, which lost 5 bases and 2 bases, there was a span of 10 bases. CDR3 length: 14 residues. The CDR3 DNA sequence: TGTGCCAGCAGTCAGGGGTCCCCCTACAATGAGCAGTTCTTC. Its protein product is CASSQGSPYNEQFF.

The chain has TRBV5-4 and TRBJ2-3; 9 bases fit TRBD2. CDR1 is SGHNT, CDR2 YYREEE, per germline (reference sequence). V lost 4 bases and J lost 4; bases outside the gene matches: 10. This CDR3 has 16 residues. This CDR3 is CASSPPRGGRADTQYF. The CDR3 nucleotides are TGTGCCAGCAGCCCCCCGCGGGGGGGCCGAGCAGATACGCAGTATTTT.

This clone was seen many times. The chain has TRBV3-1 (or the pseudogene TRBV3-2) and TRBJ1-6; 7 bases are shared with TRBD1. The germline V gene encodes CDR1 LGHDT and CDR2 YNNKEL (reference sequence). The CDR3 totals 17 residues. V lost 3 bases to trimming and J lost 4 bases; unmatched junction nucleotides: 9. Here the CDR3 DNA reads TGTGCCAGCAGCCATCCCCCCGGGACAGATTATAATTCACCCCTCCACTTT. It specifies CASSHPPGTDYNSPLHF.

The chain's CDR3 is CSGAGSTEAFF. The CDR3 DNA follows: TGCAGCGGGGCGGGAAGCACTGAAGCTTTCTTT. The chain is built from TRBV29-1 and TRBJ1-1, with D uncertain. Trimming cost V 7 bases and J 4 bases, with 10 bases left between them. Germline V gene lookup returns CDR1 SQVTM and CDR2 ANQGSEA. CDR3 length equals 11 residues.

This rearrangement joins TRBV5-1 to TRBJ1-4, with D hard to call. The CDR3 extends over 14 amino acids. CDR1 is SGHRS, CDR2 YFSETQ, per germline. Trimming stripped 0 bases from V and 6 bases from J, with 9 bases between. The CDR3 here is CASSLGGSDEKLFF. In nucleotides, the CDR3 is TGCGCCAGCAGCTTGGGAGGGTCTGATGAAAAACTGTTTTTT.

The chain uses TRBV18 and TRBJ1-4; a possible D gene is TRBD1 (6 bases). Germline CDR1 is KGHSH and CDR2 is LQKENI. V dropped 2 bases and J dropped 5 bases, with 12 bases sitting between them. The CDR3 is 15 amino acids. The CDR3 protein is CASSPSGGLNEKLFF. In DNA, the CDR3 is TGTGCCAGCTCACCATCCGGGGGGCTGAATGAAAAACTGTTTTTT.

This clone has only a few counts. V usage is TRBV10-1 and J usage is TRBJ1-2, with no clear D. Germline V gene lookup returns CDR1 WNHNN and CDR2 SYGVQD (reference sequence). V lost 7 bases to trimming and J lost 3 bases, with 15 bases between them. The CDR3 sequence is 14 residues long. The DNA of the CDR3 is TGCGCCAGCATACAATATTACAGTGACTATGGCTACACCTTC. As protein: CASIQYYSDYGYTF.

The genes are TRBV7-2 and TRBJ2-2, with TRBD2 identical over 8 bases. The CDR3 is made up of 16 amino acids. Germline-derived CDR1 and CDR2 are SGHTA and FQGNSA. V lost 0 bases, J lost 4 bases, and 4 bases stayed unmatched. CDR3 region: CASSLARGGSTGELFF. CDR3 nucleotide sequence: TGTGCCAGCAGCTTAGCACGGGGGGGCAGCACCGGGGAGCTGTTTTTT.

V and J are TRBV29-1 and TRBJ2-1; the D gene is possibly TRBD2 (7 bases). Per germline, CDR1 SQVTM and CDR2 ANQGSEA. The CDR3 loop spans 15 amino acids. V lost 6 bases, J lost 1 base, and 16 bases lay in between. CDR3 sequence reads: CSVEGGDKSYNEQFF. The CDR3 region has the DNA TGCAGCGTGGAGGGGGGGGACAAGTCCTACAATGAGCAGTTCTTC.

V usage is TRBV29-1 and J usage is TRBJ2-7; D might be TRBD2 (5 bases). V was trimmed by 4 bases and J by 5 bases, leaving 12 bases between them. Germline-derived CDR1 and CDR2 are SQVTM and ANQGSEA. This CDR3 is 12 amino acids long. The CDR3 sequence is CSVGAGWDEQYF. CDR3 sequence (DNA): TGCAGCGTTGGTGCGGGCTGGGACGAGCAGTACTTC.

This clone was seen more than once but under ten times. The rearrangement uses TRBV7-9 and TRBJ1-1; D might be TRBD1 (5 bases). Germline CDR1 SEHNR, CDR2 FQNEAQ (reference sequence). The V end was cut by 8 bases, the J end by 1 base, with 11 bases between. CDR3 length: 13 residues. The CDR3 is CASGAVKNTEAFF. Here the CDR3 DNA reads TGTGCCAGCGGGGCAGTGAAGAACACTGAAGCTTTCTTT. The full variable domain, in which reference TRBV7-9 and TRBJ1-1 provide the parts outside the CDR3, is DTGVSQNPRHKITKRGQNVTFRCDPISEHNRLYWYRQTLGQGPEFLTYFQNEAQLEKSRLLSDRFSAERPKGSFSTLEIQRTEQGDSAMYLCASGAVKNTEAFFGQGTRLTVV.

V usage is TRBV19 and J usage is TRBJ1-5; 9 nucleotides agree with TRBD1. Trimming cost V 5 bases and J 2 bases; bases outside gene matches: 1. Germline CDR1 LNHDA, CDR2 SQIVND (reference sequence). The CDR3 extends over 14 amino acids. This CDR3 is CASSGDRGNQPQHF. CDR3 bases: TGTGCCAGTAGTGGGGACAGGGGCAATCAGCCCCAGCATTTT.

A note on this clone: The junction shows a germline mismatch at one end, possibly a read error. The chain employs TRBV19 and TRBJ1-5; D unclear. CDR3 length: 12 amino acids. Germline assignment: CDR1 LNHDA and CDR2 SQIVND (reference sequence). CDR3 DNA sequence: TGTGCCAGTAGACGCAACAATCGGCCCCAGCATTTT. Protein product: CASRRNNRPQHF.

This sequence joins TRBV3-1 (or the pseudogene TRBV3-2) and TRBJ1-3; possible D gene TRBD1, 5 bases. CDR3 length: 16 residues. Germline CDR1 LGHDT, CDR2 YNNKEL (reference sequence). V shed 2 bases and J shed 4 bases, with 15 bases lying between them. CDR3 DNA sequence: TGTGCCAGCAGCCAAAGAGTCGCAGGGCTAGGAAACACCATATATTTT. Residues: CASSQRVAGLGNTIYF.

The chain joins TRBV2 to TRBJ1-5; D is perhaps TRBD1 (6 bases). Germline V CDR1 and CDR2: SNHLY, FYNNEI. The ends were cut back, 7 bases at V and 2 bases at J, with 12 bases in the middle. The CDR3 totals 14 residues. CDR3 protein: CASTTTGRNQPQHF. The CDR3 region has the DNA TGTGCCAGCACAACCACAGGGCGCAATCAGCCCCAGCATTTT.

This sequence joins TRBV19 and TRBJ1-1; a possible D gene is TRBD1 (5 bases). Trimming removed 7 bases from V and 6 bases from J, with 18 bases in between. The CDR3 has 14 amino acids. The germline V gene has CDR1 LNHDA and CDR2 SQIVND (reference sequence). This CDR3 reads CASIPRRGNAEAFF. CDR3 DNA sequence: TGTGCCAGTATCCCAAGACGGGGGAATGCTGAAGCTTTCTTT.

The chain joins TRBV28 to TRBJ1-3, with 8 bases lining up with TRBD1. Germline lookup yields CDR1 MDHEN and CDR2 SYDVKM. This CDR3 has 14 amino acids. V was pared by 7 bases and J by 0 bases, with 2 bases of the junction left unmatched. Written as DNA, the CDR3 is TGTGCCAGCACTACAGGGGGCTCTGGAAACACCATATATTTT. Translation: CASTTGGSGNTIYF.